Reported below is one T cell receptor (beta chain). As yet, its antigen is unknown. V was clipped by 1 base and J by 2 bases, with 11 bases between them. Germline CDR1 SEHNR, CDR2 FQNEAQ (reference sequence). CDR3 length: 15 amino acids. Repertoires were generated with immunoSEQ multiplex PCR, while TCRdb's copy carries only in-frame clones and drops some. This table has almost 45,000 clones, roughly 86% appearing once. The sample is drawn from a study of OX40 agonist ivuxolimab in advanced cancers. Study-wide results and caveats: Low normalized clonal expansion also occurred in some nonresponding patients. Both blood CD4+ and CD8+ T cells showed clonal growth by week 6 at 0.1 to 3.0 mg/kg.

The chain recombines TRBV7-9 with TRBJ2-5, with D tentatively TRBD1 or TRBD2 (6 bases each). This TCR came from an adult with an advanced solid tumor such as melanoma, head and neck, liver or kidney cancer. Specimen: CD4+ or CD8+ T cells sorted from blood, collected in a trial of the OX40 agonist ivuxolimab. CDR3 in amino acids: CASSLVGGRQETQYF. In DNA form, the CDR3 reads TGTGCCAGCAGCTTAGTCGGGGGCAGACAAGAGACCCAGTACTTC.